This record covers a single T cell receptor beta chain. Its specificity is unknown. The CDR3 consists of 17 residues. V gave up 3 bases and J gave up 0 bases; unmatched junction bases: 5. This entry is derived from a study of CD8 T cells in Susac syndrome. Study-level results: Regarding the TCR sequencing and HLA analysis, the study admitted that a relatively small number of individuals were involved.

With random hexamers, reverse transcription was performed on 0.5 to 1 ug of RNA. The method of amplification for TCR beta CDR3 was immunoSEQ multiplex PCR, covering 54 Vbeta and 13 Jbeta. Each CDR3 protein is one row after TCRdb ran MiXCR on the immunoSEQ multiplex PCR reads. This sample yields about 120,000 distinct CDR3 sequences, of which 85% to 95% are seen a single time; around 0.12% belongs to the top ten. The sequenced sample was CD8+ T cells from PBMCs. The rearrangement uses TRBV12-3 or TRBV12-4 and TRBJ1-4; 9 bases fit TRBD1. This clonotype was sampled from a human donor in good health. CDR3 sequence: CASSLGQGSSTNEKLFF. The DNA of the CDR3 is TGTGCCAGCAGTTTGGGACAGGGCAGTTCAACTAATGAAAAACTGTTTTTT.